Listed here are 14 T cell receptor beta chains from one sample, sequenced in a study of blood T cell repertoires in COVID-19 (dated by TCRdb to the early 2020s). The library relied on the immunoSEQ multiplex PCR assay. TCRdb took over this immuneACCESS table, retaining in-frame rearrangements with V and J assigned. Such tables are incomplete; in checked studies, under half of the missing clones stem from an unresolved V gene, and the remainder is unexplained. The sample table lists 400,000 to 550,000 clones, roughly 87% of them with a count of one. The ten biggest clones cover roughly 1.8% of the sample. The sample taken for sequencing was PBMCs or T cells enriched from blood (not recorded which). These receptors were collected from a young woman with acute COVID-19.

The rearrangement uses TRBV27 and TRBJ2-7, with no clear D. V lost 1 base and J lost 5, with 3 bases in between. The CDR3 runs to 11 residues. CDR1 MNHEY and CDR2 SMNVEV come from the germline V gene (reference sequence). The CDR3 loop reads CASSLFDEQYF. The DNA of the CDR3 is TGTGCCAGCAGTTTATTCGACGAGCAGTACTTC.

There are a few counts of this clone. This CDR3 reads CASSLDRATNEKLFF. The CDR3 nucleotides are TGTGCCAGCAGCTTAGACAGAGCAACTAATGAAAAACTGTTTTTT. The chain has TRBV7-9 and TRBJ1-4, with D unclear. The V gene lost 1 base and the J gene lost 0 bases, with 6 bases spanning the gap. Germline CDR1 reads SEHNR; CDR2 reads FQNEAQ (reference sequence). The CDR3 has 15 amino acids.

The CDR3 sequence is CASREGGAANYGYTF. CDR3 DNA sequence: TGTGCCAGCAGAGAGGGCGGTGCCGCTAACTATGGCTACACCTTC. This chain connects TRBV25-1 to TRBJ1-2, with D unclear. The length of the CDR3 is 15 residues. From germline, CDR1 is MGHDK and CDR2 SYGVNS. The V and J ends lost 6 bases and 0 bases respectively, with 14 bases between them.

This chain joins TRBV29-1 and TRBJ2-5, with 8 nucleotides matching TRBD1. Per germline, CDR1 SQVTM and CDR2 ANQGSEA. The CDR3 is made up of 13 amino acids. V was pared by 6 bases and J by 4 bases, with 7 bases of the junction left unmatched. CDR3 in DNA: TGCAGCGTGGAAACAGGGGGTCGAGAGACCCAGTACTTC. Translated: CSVETGGRETQYF. The variable domain in full, with the rest retrieved from reference TRBV29-1 and TRBJ2-5, is SAVISQKPSRDICQRGTSLTIQCQVDSQVTMMFWYRQQPGQSLTLIATANQGSEATYESGFVIDKFPISRPNLTFSTLTVSNMSPEDSSIYLCSVETGGRETQYFGPGTRLLVL.

V and J are TRBV6-2 or TRBV6-3 and TRBJ2-1; TRBD2 agrees at 7 bases. The length of the CDR3 is 13 residues. V was pared by 4 bases and J by 4 bases, with 1 base of the junction left unmatched. Germline-derived CDR1 and CDR2 are MNHEY and SVGEGT. The CDR3 reads CASSWGGYNEQFF. Here the CDR3 DNA reads TGTGCCAGCAGTTGGGGGGGGTACAATGAGCAGTTCTTC.

Only a few counts were recorded for this clone. The V gene is TRBV5-1, the J gene TRBJ2-2; 10 bases line up with TRBD1. Unmatched junction bases numbered 1, after V lost 1 base and J lost 4 bases. This CDR3 region has 15 residues. CDR1 and CDR2 from the germline V gene are SGHRS and YFSETQ. The CDR3 nucleotides read TGCGCCAGCAGCTTGAGGACAGGGGGCACCGGGGAGCTGTTTTTT. Encoded protein: CASSLRTGGTGELFF.

This clone has a handful of counts. The V gene is TRBV4-1, the J gene TRBJ2-2; 7 bases agree with TRBD2. J was trimmed by 7 bases and V by 1 base; bases with no gene match: 6. The CDR3 spans 15 residues. Germline-derived CDR1 and CDR2 are MGHRA and YSYEKL. For the CDR3, the DNA is TGCGCCAGCAGCCAAGCGGGGGGACTTATCGGGGAGCTGTTTTTT. Amino acids: CASSQAGGLIGELFF.

The rearrangement links TRBV6-2 or TRBV6-3 to TRBJ2-1; 8 bases are shared with TRBD2. The length of the CDR3 is 14 residues. Unmatched junction bases numbered 1, after V lost 1 base and J lost 5 bases. Germline-derived CDR1 and CDR2 are MNHEY and SVGEGT. CDR3 protein: CASSYWTSNNEQFF. In DNA form, the CDR3 reads TGTGCCAGCAGTTACTGGACTAGCAACAATGAGCAGTTCTTC.

This CDR3 is CASGVRQGVNQPQHF. In nucleotides, the CDR3 is TGTGCCAGCGGGGTCCGGCAGGGGGTGAATCAGCCCCAGCATTTT. The chain recombines TRBV6-5 with TRBJ1-5; 7 bases are a match to TRBD1. The V gene end was trimmed by 8 bases and the J gene end by 4 bases; junction bases not matched to a gene: 11. This CDR3 has 15 residues. Per the germline V gene, CDR1 is MNHEY and CDR2 is SVGAGI.

The chain employs TRBV27 and TRBJ1-6; D gene uncertain. Germline lookup yields CDR1 MNHEY and CDR2 SMNVEV (reference sequence). V was pared by 5 bases and J by 0 bases, with 14 bases between. There are 17 residues in the CDR3. The CDR3 DNA reads TGTGCCAGCAGTGTCCTTTCGGGGAGCTCCTATAATTCACCCCTCCACTTT. It encodes CASSVLSGSSYNSPLHF.

This clone turned up a few times. V is TRBV11-2 and J is TRBJ2-7; weak D call: TRBD2 (7 bases). Germline CDR1 SGHAT, CDR2 FQNNGV. V was clipped by 1 base and J by 7 bases, with 17 bases between them. The CDR3 length is 15 residues. The CDR3 sequence is CASSLARGGGREQYF. In nucleotides, the CDR3 is TGTGCCAGCAGCTTAGCCCGAGGGGGGGGAAGGGAGCAGTACTTC. Full variable domain (remainder filled in from reference TRBV11-2 and TRBJ2-7): EAGVAQSPRYKIIEKRQSVAFWCNPISGHATLYWYQQILGQGPKLLIQFQNNGVVDDSQLPKDRFSAERLKGVDSTLKIQPAKLEDSAVYLCASSLARGGGREQYFGPGTRLTVT.

V usage is TRBV28 and J usage is TRBJ2-7; the D is unclear. There are 14 residues in the CDR3. V lost 4 bases, J lost 1 base, and 11 bases lay in between. Looked up from germline, CDR1 is MDHEN and CDR2 is SYDVKM. CDR3 in DNA: TGTGCCAGCAGTTCCTCCCTTCTTTCCTACGAGCAGTACTTC. Protein sequence: CASSSSLLSYEQYF.

This clone was seen just once. J is TRBJ2-3 and V is TRBV6-4, with D possibly being TRBD1 (6 bases). Germline V gene lookup returns CDR1 MRHNA and CDR2 SNTAGT. V was trimmed by 9 bases and J by 8 bases, leaving 21 bases between them. This CDR3 comprises 14 residues. The CDR3 DNA reads TGTGCCAGGACAGGCTCCAGCAGCCCACGTACGCAGTATTTT. Encoded protein: CARTGSSSPRTQYF.

This chain's CDR3 is CASSVTGWNTEAFF. The DNA of the CDR3 is TGTGCCAGCAGCGTAACAGGGTGGAACACTGAAGCTTTCTTT. The J gene is TRBJ1-1, the V gene TRBV7-2; D possibly corresponds to TRBD1 (6 bases). CDR3 length: 14 residues. The ends were cut back, 5 bases at V and 1 base at J, with 11 bases in the middle. The V gene's germline CDR1 is SGHTA and CDR2 FQGNSA. Based on the CDR3 plus reference TRBV7-2 and TRBJ1-1, the full variable domain is GAGVSQSPSNKVTEKGKDVELRCDPISGHTALYWYRQSLGQGLEFLIYFQGNSAPDKSGLPSDRFSAERTGGSVSTLTIQRTQQEDSAVYLCASSVTGWNTEAFFGQGTRLTVV.